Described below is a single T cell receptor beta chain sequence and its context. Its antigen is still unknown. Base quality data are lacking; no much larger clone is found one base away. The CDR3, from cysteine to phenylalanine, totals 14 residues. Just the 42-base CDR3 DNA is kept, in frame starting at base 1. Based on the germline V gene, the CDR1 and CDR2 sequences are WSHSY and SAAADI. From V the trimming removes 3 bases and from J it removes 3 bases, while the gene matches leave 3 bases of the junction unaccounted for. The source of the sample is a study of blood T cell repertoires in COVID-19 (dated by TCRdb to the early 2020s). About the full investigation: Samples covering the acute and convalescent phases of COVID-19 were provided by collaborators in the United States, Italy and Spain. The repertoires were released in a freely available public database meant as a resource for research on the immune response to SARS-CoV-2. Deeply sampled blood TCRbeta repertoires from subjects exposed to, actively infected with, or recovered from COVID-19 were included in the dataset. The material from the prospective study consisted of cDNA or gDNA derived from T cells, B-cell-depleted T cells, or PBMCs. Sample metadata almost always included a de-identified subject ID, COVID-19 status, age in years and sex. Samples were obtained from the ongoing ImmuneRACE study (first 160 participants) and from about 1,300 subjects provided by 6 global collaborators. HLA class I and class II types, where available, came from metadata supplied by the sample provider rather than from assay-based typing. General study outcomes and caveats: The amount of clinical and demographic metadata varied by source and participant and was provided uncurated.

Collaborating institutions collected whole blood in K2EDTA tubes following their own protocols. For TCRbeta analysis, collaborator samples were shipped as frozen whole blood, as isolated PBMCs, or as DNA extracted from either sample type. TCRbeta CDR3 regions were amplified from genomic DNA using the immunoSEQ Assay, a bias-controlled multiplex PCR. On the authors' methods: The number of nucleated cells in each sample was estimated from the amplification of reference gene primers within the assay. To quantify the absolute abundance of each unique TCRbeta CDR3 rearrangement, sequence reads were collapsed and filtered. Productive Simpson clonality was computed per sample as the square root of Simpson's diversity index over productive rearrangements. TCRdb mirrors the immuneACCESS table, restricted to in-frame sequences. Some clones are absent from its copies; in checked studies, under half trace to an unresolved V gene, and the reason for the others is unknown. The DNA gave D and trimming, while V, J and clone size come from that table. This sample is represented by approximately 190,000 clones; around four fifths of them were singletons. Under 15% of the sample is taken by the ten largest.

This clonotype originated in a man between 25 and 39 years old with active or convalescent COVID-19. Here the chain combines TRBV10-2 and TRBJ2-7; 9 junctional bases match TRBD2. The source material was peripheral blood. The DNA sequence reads TGCGCCAGCAGTGATTTGCGGGAGGGCTACGAGCAGTACTTC. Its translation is CASSDLREGYEQYF.